The 30 T cell receptor beta chains below were found in one sample sequenced in a study of cytomegalovirus exposure and HLA in healthy donors. Clones were sequenced by immunoSEQ multiplex PCR, and TCRdb holds only the in-frame ones, with some missing. Here the sample spans 150,000 to 200,000 clones, 84% being singletons. The material sequenced was PBMCs. The receptors come from a woman younger than 45 in good health and CMV-seropositive.

The CDR3 nucleotides read TGTGCCAGCAGCCGCGCCGGGGGTACCGACACTGAAGCTTTCTTT. This encodes CASSRAGGTDTEAFF. The rearrangement links TRBV6-5 to TRBJ1-1; D perhaps matches TRBD1 (5 bases). Germline CDR1 and CDR2: MNHEY and SVGAGI. The CDR3 has 15 residues. Deletions cut 6 bases from V and 3 bases from J, with 17 bases between.

CDR3 DNA sequence: TGTGCCAGCAGGATAGCGGGGGATAGAGGTGAGCAGTTCTTC. Residues: CASRIAGDRGEQFF. The chain links TRBV25-1 to TRBJ2-1; 9 bases line up with TRBD2. The CDR3 is 14 amino acids. J was trimmed by 9 bases and V by 6 bases; bases with no gene match: 9. CDR1 and CDR2 from the germline V gene are MGHDK and SYGVNS.

At least ten counts were recorded for this clone. The V and J genes are TRBV7-9 and TRBJ2-2, with D unresolved. V lost 4 bases and J 0 bases, leaving 18 bases between the germline ends. Per germline, CDR1 SEHNR and CDR2 FQNEAQ (reference sequence). The CDR3 extends over 18 amino acids. The CDR3 coding sequence is TGTGCCAGCAGCTCCTTCTCTAGTTGGGTTACGAACACCGGGGAGCTGTTTTTT. It codes for CASSSFSSWVTNTGELFF. Together with reference TRBV7-9 and TRBJ2-2, the CDR3 gives the full variable domain: DTGVSQNPRHKITKRGQNVTFRCDPISEHNRLYWYRQTLGQGPEFLTYFQNEAQLEKSRLLSDRFSAERPKGSFSTLEIQRTEQGDSAMYLCASSSFSSWVTNTGELFFGEGSRLTVL.

The chain carries TRBV30 and TRBJ2-3, with 7 bases lining up with TRBD2. The CDR3 runs 15 residues. CDR1 and CDR2 from the germline V gene are GTSNPN and SVGIG (reference sequence). The ends lost 5 bases at V and 2 bases at J; junction bases unmatched: 10. The CDR3: CAWAPTSRSTDTQYF. The CDR3 coding sequence is TGTGCCTGGGCGCCGACTAGCAGATCCACAGATACGCAGTATTTT.

The chain couples TRBV2 to TRBJ2-7, with 10 nucleotides matching TRBD1. V shed 5 bases, J shed 6 bases, and the junction held 7 bases outside the gene matches. CDR1 SNHLY and CDR2 FYNNEI come from the germline V gene. This CDR3 spans 14 amino acids. The CDR3 here is CASSPWGQGSEQYF. The DNA for the CDR3 is TGTGCCAGCAGTCCATGGGGACAGGGGAGCGAGCAGTACTTC.

The chain employs TRBV29-1 and TRBJ2-1, with 7 bases lining up with TRBD2. From germline, CDR1 is SQVTM and CDR2 ANQGSEA. This CDR3 region has 15 residues. V was pared by 2 bases and J by 4 bases, with 8 bases of the junction left unmatched. This chain's CDR3 is CSVEPASGVYNEQFF. The CDR3, as DNA: TGCAGCGTTGAACCGGCTAGCGGAGTTTACAATGAGCAGTTCTTC.

This sequence joins TRBV5-1 and TRBJ2-2; 10 bases are a match to TRBD2. CDR1 and CDR2 (germline): SGHRS, YFSETQ. The CDR3 consists of 16 residues. V lost 0 bases, J lost 6 bases, and 5 bases stayed unmatched. Written as DNA, the CDR3 is TGCGCCAGCAGCTTGGAAGCGGGAGGGCCCCCCGGGGAGCTGTTTTTT. Protein product: CASSLEAGGPPGELFF.

The gene calls are TRBV29-1 and TRBJ2-1; 7 nucleotides align to TRBD1. Germline CDR1 is SQVTM and CDR2 is ANQGSEA. V shed 7 bases, J shed 4 bases, and the junction held 1 base outside the gene matches. This CDR3 has 11 amino acids. The CDR3 loop reads CSGDRYNEQFF. CDR3 nucleotide sequence: TGCAGCGGGGACAGATACAATGAGCAGTTCTTC.

This clone was counted a few times. The genes are TRBV7-2 and TRBJ1-3; no clear D gene. The CDR3 contains 15 residues. V shed 2 bases and J shed 0 bases, with 8 bases lying between them. In germline, CDR1 is SGHTA, CDR2 FQGNSA. The CDR3 protein is CASSLPLSSGNTIYF. Here the CDR3 DNA reads TGTGCCAGCAGCTTACCTTTATCCTCTGGAAACACCATATATTTT.

This clone appeared once. The rearrangement links TRBV6-6 to TRBJ1-4, with D uncertain. CDR1 and CDR2 from the germline V gene are MNHNY and SVGAGI (reference sequence). This CDR3 has 15 residues. Trimming took 6 bases from V and 11 from J, leaving 22 bases between them. The CDR3 here is CASSLDDIGGGKLFF. In nucleotides, the CDR3 is TGTGCCAGCAGCCTCGACGACATCGGAGGAGGGAAACTGTTTTTT.

This clone was observed a single time. The rearrangement joins TRBV7-3 to TRBJ2-5, with D possibly matching TRBD1 (6 bases). Germline-derived CDR1 and CDR2 are SGHTA and FQGTGA. The CDR3 is 16 amino acids. With 2 bases removed from V and 2 bases from J, the gap between germline ends came to 15 bases. This CDR3 reads CASSLLSGRGQETQYF. The CDR3, as DNA: TGTGCCAGCAGCTTATTGTCAGGCAGGGGACAAGAGACCCAGTACTTC.

This chain links TRBV2 with TRBJ2-1, with 10 bases identical to TRBD1. Germline CDR1 and CDR2: SNHLY and FYNNEI. The CDR3 sequence is 16 residues long. Trimming cost V 4 bases and J 8 bases; bases outside gene matches: 11. The CDR3 DNA reads as TGTGCCAGCAGTGCACCGGCGGACAGGGGGGATGATGAGCAGTTCTTC. Translated, it gives CASSAPADRGDDEQFF.

V usage is TRBV5-1 and J usage is TRBJ2-2; tentative D call: TRBD1 (6 bases). V was shortened by 2 bases and J by 2 bases, with 10 bases between the two germline ends. CDR3 size: 15 residues. Germline loops: CDR1 SGHRS, CDR2 YFSETQ. The CDR3 nucleotides read TGCGCCAGCAGCTTCCAGGGGTCTAACACCGGGGAGCTGTTTTTT. It encodes CASSFQGSNTGELFF.

The chain recombines TRBV5-1 with TRBJ2-1; maybe TRBD2 (5 bases). V was shortened by 0 bases and J by 9 bases, with 16 bases between the two germline ends. Per the germline V gene, CDR1 is SGHRS and CDR2 is YFSETQ. This CDR3 contains 15 residues. The CDR3 loop is CASSLVLPERTEQFF. For the CDR3, the DNA is TGCGCCAGCAGCTTGGTTCTACCGGAGCGGACTGAGCAGTTCTTC.

The gene calls are TRBV28 and TRBJ1-5; the D is unclear. The CDR3 length is 15 residues. V lost 5 bases and J 2 bases, leaving 13 bases between the germline ends. Germline V gene data show CDR1 as MDHEN and CDR2 as SYDVKM. The CDR3 protein is CASSEGKWGNQPQHF. In DNA, the CDR3 is TGTGCCAGCAGTGAGGGTAAATGGGGCAATCAGCCCCAGCATTTT.

The rearrangement links TRBV19 to TRBJ1-1; TRBD1 matches 7 bases. CDR3 length equals 14 residues. V was pared by 1 base and J by 3 bases, with 2 bases of the junction left unmatched. Germline CDR1 is LNHDA and CDR2 is SQIVND (reference sequence). The CDR3 region has the DNA TGTGCCAGTAGTATAGGCAGGGGGGACACTGAAGCTTTCTTT. Translated, it gives CASSIGRGDTEAFF.

V gene TRBV28 combines with J gene TRBJ2-1; 10 bases are a match to TRBD2. The germline gives CDR1 MDHEN, CDR2 SYDVKM. The CDR3 is made up of 15 amino acids. V shed 7 bases and J 6 bases; nucleotides not matched to a gene: 9. DNA for the CDR3: TGTGCCAGCATCCCTCGACTAGCGGGTCTCAATGAGCAGTTCTTC. Translated, it gives CASIPRLAGLNEQFF.

The V gene is TRBV11-2, the J gene TRBJ1-2, with 8 bases that match TRBD1. From germline, CDR1 is SGHAT and CDR2 FQNNGV. The CDR3 is 16 amino acids. V was pared by 0 bases and J by 3 bases, with 6 bases of the junction left unmatched. The DNA for the CDR3 is TGTGCCAGCAGCTTAGAATCAGGGGGCGCCGACTATGGCTACACCTTC. Encoded protein: CASSLESGGADYGYTF. Drawing the rest from reference TRBV11-2 and TRBJ1-2, the complete variable domain is EAGVAQSPRYKIIEKRQSVAFWCNPISGHATLYWYQQILGQGPKLLIQFQNNGVVDDSQLPKDRFSAERLKGVDSTLKIQPAKLEDSAVYLCASSLESGGADYGYTFGSGTRLTVV.

CDR3 region: CATSRDQGAEEKLFF. CDR3 nucleotide sequence: TGTGCCACCAGCAGAGATCAGGGGGCGGAAGAAAAACTGTTTTTT. The chain links TRBV15 to TRBJ1-4, with 8 bases matching TRBD1. This CDR3 contains 15 residues. Unmatched junction bases numbered 5, after V lost 0 bases and J lost 8 bases. Looked up from germline, CDR1 is LNHNV and CDR2 is YYDKDF (reference sequence).

J is TRBJ1-2 and V is TRBV6-5, with 10 nucleotides matching TRBD1. With 5 bases clipped from V and 4 bases from J, the junction kept 7 bases outside the gene matches. The CDR3 totals 15 residues. Germline CDR1 MNHEY, CDR2 SVGAGI. CDR3 nucleotides: TGTGCCAGCAGTCCAGACAGGGGGCATAGCTATGGCTACACCTTC. Protein sequence: CASSPDRGHSYGYTF.

This clone was counted a single time. The chain has TRBV9 and TRBJ2-7; 7 bases line up with TRBD1. The trim removed 4 bases at V and 4 bases at J, leaving 8 bases unmatched. The germline V gene encodes CDR1 SGDLS and CDR2 YYNGEE. The CDR3 totals 14 residues. The CDR3 region has the DNA TGTGCCAGCAGCTCGGGGACAGAAGGTTACGAGCAGTACTTC. Translation gives CASSSGTEGYEQYF.

This chain joins TRBV9 and TRBJ1-2; TRBD1 might be the D (6 bases). Germline loops: CDR1 SGDLS, CDR2 YYNGEE. The CDR3 loop spans 16 amino acids. Deletions cut 2 bases from V and 2 bases from J, with 16 bases between. For the CDR3, the DNA is TGTGCCAGCAGCGTTCTCCACAGGGATTTCAACTATGGCTACACCTTC. It is translated as CASSVLHRDFNYGYTF. Supplemented by reference TRBV9 and TRBJ1-2, the full variable domain reads DSGVTQTPKHLITATGQRVTLRCSPRSGDLSVYWYQQSLDQGLQFLIQYYNGEERAKGNILERFSAQQFPDLHSELNLSSLELGDSALYFCASSVLHRDFNYGYTFGSGTRLTVV.

The V gene is TRBV5-1, the J gene TRBJ2-5, with 10 bases fitting TRBD2. Per germline, CDR1 SGHRS and CDR2 YFSETQ. CDR3 length equals 16 residues. V lost 0 bases, J lost 3 bases, and 5 bases stayed unmatched. Here the CDR3 reads CASSLGPAGGEETQYF. For the CDR3, the DNA is TGCGCCAGCAGCTTGGGCCCAGCGGGAGGGGAAGAGACCCAGTACTTC.

The CDR3 loop reads CSVPGDGWNEKLFF. The CDR3 nucleotides are TGCAGCGTTCCAGGGGACGGGTGGAATGAAAAACTGTTTTTT. V is TRBV29-1 and J is TRBJ1-4; tentatively, D is TRBD1 (6 bases). Trimming removed 5 bases at V and 5 bases at J, with 15 bases between. The CDR3 length is 14 residues. Germline assignment: CDR1 SQVTM and CDR2 ANQGSEA.

The V gene is TRBV11-2, the J gene TRBJ2-5; unclear D gene. CDR3 length: 13 amino acids. V was clipped by 1 base and J by 2 bases, with 5 bases between them. The V gene's germline CDR1 is SGHAT and CDR2 FQNNGV. CDR3 region: CASSLVLQETQYF. The CDR3, as DNA: TGTGCCAGCAGCTTAGTACTACAAGAGACCCAGTACTTC.

The chain carries TRBV27 and TRBJ2-1, with TRBD1 matching 7 bases. V shed 5 bases, J shed 5 bases, and the junction held 3 bases outside the gene matches. The CDR3 has 13 residues. CDR1 and CDR2 from the germline V gene are MNHEY and SMNVEV (reference sequence). The CDR3, as DNA: TGTGCCAGCAGTCCGGGACAGAACAATGAGCAGTTCTTC. This sequence encodes CASSPGQNNEQFF.

The CDR3 region has the DNA TGTGCCAGCAGTTTATTTCAGGGGGGCAATCAGCCCCAGCATTTT. It yields the protein CASSLFQGGNQPQHF. The chain carries TRBV6-6 and TRBJ1-5; 7 bases fit TRBD1. The CDR3 is 15 residues long. The V segment lost 4 bases and the J segment 2 bases; nucleotides outside the gene matches: 5. Germline V lookup: CDR1 MNHNY, CDR2 SVGAGI (reference sequence).

This chain uses TRBV19 with TRBJ2-6; maybe TRBD2 (5 bases). CDR3 length equals 14 residues. CDR1 LNHDA and CDR2 SQIVND come from the germline V gene (reference sequence). Trimming took off 5 bases at V and 0 bases at J, with 5 bases between the two ends. The CDR3 region has the DNA TGTGCCAGTAGTGGACTCTCTGGGGCCAACGTCCTGACTTTC. Translated, it gives CASSGLSGANVLTF.

The chain joins TRBV11-2 to TRBJ2-2, with no clear D. Trimming left V 1 base short and J 5 bases short, with 8 bases between. The CDR3 is 14 amino acids. Germline V gives CDR1 SGHAT, CDR2 FQNNGV. CDR3 nucleotide sequence: TGTGCCAGCAGCTTAGTCCCCGCGACCGGGGAGCTGTTTTTT. As protein: CASSLVPATGELFF.

The CDR3 nucleotides read TGTGCCAGCAGCCCACGTCCTAGCGGTCCATACAATGAGCAGTTCTTC. Its protein is CASSPRPSGPYNEQFF. This chain connects TRBV7-9 to TRBJ2-1, with 7 bases matching TRBD2. Germline V gene sequence: CDR1 SEHNR, CDR2 FQNEAQ (reference sequence). This CDR3 is built from 16 residues. V lost 5 bases to trimming and J lost 4 bases; unmatched junction nucleotides: 11.